This paragraph covers one T cell receptor (beta chain) sequence. Its antigen remains unknown. This may arise from a read error, as a much more abundant clone is one base away. A read error is likely, as this CDR3 ends without the conserved phenylalanine or tryptophan. The data derive from a study of T cells in Graves' hyperthyroidism and ophthalmopathy. Notes on the study in general: Researchers found most expanded thyroid clonotypes above 0.001 in blood as well. Ophthalmopathy was distinguished from stable hyperthyroidism by 13 V-J signatures. Ophthalmopathy, which appeared later, was predicted by the model a median about 6.8 months before onset.

The CDR3 extends over 16 amino acids. CDR1 is MGHRA, CDR2 YSYEKL, per germline. V lost 1 base and J 5 bases, leaving 15 bases between the germline ends. Researchers amplified the TCR beta CDR3 regions from RNA transcripts. The HTBI primer set drove a first-round RT-PCR of the TCR CDR3. MiXCR was run by TCRdb on the multiplex PCR reads, yielding one entry per CDR3 protein. The data show roughly 510,000 distinct CDR3 sequences, approximately 49% seen once. Diagnosis rested on symptoms, serum thyroxine and TRAb, thyroid ultrasound, and orbital computed tomography. The sequence was collected from an adult woman with Graves' disease, either hyperthyroidism or ophthalmopathy (not recorded which). The J gene is TRBJ1-5, the V gene TRBV4-1; D call uncertain. Sequencing was carried out using peripheral blood or thyroid tissue (not recorded which). For the CDR3, the DNA is TGCGCCAGCAGCCAAGTAGGACGGAAACTAGATCAGCCCCAGCATCTT. Translation: CASSQVGRKLDQPQHL.